The present TCR beta chain was sequenced within a study of cytomegalovirus exposure and HLA in healthy donors. Researchers ran the PCR with 60 Vbeta and 13 Jbeta primers. Libraries were prepared by immunoSEQ multiplex PCR; TCRdb keeps only in-frame clonotypes and omits some of them. Here the sample spans fewer than 250,000 clones, about 75% being singletons. The ends were cut back, 4 bases at V and 0 bases at J, with 7 bases in the middle. The germline gives CDR1 MNHEY, CDR2 SMNVEV (reference sequence). The CDR3 consists of 14 residues. V gene TRBV27 combines with J gene TRBJ1-5; unclear D gene. This TCR derives from a male donor in good health and CMV-seronegative. Sequencing was performed on PBMCs. CDR3: CASSYDTSNQPQHF. In nucleotides, the CDR3 is TGTGCCAGCAGTTACGACACTAGCAATCAGCCCCAGCATTTT.